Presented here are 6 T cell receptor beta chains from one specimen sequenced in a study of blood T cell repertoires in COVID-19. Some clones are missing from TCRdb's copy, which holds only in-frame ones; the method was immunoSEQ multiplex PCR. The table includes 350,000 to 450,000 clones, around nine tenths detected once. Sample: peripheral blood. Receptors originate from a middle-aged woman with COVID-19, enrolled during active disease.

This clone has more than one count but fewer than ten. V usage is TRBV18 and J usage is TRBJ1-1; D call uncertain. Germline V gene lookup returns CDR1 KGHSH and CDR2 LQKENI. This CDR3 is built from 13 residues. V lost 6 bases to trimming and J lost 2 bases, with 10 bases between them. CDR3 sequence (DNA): TGTGCCAGCTCCCCCCTTCTTAACACTGAAGCTTTCTTT. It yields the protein CASSPLLNTEAFF.

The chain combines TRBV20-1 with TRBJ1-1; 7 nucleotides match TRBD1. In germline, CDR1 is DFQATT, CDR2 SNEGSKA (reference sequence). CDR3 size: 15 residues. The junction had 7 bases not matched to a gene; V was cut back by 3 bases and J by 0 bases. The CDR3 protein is CSASDRAWVNTEAFF. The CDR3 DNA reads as TGCAGTGCTAGTGACAGGGCTTGGGTGAACACTGAAGCTTTCTTT.

The CDR3 DNA reads as TGTGCCAGCAGTGAATTGGGGGCTCAAAGGAATACTGAAGCTTTCTTT. It specifies CASSELGAQRNTEAFF. The chain is built from TRBV25-1 and TRBJ1-1; D is perhaps TRBD1 (6 bases). The CDR3 loop spans 16 amino acids. CDR1 MGHDK and CDR2 SYGVNS come from the germline V gene. V dropped 1 base and J dropped 5 bases, with 17 bases sitting between them.

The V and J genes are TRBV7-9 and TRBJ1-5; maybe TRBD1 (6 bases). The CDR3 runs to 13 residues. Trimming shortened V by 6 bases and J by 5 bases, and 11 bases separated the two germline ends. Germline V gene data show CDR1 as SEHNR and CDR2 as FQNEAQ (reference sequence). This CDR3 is CASRRNRDQPQHF. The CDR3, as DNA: TGTGCCAGCAGACGTAACAGGGATCAGCCCCAGCATTTT. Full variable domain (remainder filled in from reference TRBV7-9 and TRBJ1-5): DTGVSQNPRHKITKRGQNVTFRCDPISEHNRLYWYRQTLGQGPEFLTYFQNEAQLEKSRLLSDRFSAERPKGSFSTLEIQRTEQGDSAMYLCASRRNRDQPQHFGDGTRLSIL.

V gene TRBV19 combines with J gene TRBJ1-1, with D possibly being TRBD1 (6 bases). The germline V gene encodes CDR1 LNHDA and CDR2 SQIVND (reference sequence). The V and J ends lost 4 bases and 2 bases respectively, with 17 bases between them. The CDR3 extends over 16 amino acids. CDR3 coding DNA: TGTGCCAGTAGTAGGGGACACGGATCCCGAAACACTGAAGCTTTCTTT. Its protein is CASSRGHGSRNTEAFF.

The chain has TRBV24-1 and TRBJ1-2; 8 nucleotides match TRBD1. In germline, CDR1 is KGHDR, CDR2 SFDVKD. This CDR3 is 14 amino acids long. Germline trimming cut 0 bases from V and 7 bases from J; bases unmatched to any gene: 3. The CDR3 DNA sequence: TGTGCCACCAGTGATTTGGGACAGGGTGGTGGCTACACCTTC. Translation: CATSDLGQGGGYTF.